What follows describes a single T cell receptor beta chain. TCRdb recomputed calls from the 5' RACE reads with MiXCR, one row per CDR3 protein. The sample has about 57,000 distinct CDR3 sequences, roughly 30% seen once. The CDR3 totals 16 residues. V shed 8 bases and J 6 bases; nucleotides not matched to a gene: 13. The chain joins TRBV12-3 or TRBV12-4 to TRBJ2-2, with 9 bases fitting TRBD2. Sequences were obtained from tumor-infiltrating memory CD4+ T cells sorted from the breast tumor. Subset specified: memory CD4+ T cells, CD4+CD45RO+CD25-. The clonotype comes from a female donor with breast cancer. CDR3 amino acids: CASSRGLAGLSGELFF. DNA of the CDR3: TGTGCCAGCTCCCGTGGGCTAGCGGGACTTTCCGGGGAGCTGTTTTTT.